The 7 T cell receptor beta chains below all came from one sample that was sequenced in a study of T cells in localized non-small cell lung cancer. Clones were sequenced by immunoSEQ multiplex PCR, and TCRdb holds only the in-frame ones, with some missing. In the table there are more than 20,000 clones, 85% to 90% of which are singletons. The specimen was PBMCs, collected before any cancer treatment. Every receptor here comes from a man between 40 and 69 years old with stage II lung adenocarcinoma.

The CDR3 is CASRGTGNYGYTF. The CDR3 DNA reads TGTGCCAGCCGGGGTACAGGGAACTATGGCTACACCTTC. The chain links TRBV28 to TRBJ1-2, with D perhaps matching TRBD1 (6 bases). This CDR3 has 13 amino acids. CDR1 is MDHEN and CDR2 is SYDVKM in the germline V gene. Trimming pared 8 bases from V and 2 bases from J, leaving 12 bases between.

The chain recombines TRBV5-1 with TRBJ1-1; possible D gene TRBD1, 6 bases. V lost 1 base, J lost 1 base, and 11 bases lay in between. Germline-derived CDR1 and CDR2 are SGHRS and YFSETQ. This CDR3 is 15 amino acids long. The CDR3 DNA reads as TGCGCCAGCAGCTTGACCGGGACAACGAACACTGAAGCTTTCTTT. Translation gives CASSLTGTTNTEAFF.

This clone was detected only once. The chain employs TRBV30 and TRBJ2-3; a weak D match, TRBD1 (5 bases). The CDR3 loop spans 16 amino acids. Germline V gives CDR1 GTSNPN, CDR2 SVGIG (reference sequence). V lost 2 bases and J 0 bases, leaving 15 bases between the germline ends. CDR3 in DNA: TGTGCCTGGAGTTGGGGCAGACCGACTAGCACAGATACGCAGTATTTT. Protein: CAWSWGRPTSTDTQYF. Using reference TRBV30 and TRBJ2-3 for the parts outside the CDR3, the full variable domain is SQTIHQWPATLVQPVGSPLSLECTVEGTSNPNLYWYRQAAGRGLQLLFYSVGIGQISSEVPQNLSASRPQDRQFILSSKKLLLSDSGFYLCAWSWGRPTSTDTQYFGPGTRLTVL.

CDR3 coding DNA: TGTGCCAGTAGTCCGGGGGGAGGAACAGATACGCAGTATTTT. Residues: CASSPGGGTDTQYF. The chain has TRBV19 and TRBJ2-3, with 7 bases that match TRBD2. The CDR3 is 14 amino acids. The V segment lost 5 bases and the J segment 3 bases; nucleotides outside the gene matches: 5. Germline CDR1 and CDR2: LNHDA and SQIVND (reference sequence).

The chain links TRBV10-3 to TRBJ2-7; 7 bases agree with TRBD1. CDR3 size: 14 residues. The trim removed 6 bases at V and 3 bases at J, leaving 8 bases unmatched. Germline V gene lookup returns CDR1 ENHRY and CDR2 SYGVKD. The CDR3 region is CAIRSPDRDYEQYF. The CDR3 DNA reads TGTGCCATCAGGAGCCCTGACAGGGACTACGAGCAGTACTTC.

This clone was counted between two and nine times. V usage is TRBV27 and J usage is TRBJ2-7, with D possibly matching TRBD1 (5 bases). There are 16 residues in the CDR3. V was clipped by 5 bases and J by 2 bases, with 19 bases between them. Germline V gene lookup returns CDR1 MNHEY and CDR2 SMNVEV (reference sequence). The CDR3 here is CASSTKRQNNPYEQYF. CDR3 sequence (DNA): TGTGCCAGCAGTACAAAAAGACAGAACAATCCCTACGAGCAGTACTTC.

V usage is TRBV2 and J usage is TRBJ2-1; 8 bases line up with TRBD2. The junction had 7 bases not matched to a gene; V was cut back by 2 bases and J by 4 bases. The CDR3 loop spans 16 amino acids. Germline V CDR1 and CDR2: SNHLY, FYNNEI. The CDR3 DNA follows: TGTGCCAGCAGTGAATGGGCTAGCGGGCTTTACAATGAGCAGTTCTTC. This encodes CASSEWASGLYNEQFF.